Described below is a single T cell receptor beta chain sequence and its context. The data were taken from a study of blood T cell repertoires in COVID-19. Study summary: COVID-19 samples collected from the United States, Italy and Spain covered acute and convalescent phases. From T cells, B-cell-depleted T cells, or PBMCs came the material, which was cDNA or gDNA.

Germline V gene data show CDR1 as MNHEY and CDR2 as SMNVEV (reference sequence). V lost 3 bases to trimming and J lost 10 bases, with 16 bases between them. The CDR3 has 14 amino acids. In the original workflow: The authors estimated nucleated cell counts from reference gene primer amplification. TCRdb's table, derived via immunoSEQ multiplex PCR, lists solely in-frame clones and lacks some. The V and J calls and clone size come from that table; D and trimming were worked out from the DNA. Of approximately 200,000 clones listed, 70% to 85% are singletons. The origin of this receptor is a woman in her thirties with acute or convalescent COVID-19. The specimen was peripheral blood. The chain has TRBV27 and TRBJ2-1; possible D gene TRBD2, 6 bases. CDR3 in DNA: TGTGCCAGCAGTTTCGGGGGAGTAGTATCCGAGCAGTTCTTC. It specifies CASSFGGVVSEQFF.